The TCR beta chain described here comes from a study of T cell responses to AZD1222 COVID-19 vaccine. Notes on the study in general: Reports say nearly half of spike-specific TCRs go after unmutated variant regions.

Doses given second, at about 4 or about 12 weeks, were pooled. Of note for this clone: Its specificity is not known.

Clones were sequenced by immunoSEQ multiplex PCR, and TCRdb holds only the in-frame ones, with some missing. In the table there are under 200,000 clones, 88% of which are singletons. This receptor was obtained from an adult who received the AZD1222 COVID-19 vaccine. This specimen consisted of peripheral blood, obtained 28 days after the second AZD1222 dose.

The CDR3 spells CASSLYSGLSTDTQYF. CDR3 bases: TGTGCCAGCAGCTTGTATTCGGGACTTAGCACAGATACGCAGTATTTT. This chain joins TRBV5-6 and TRBJ2-3, with D possibly matching TRBD2 (6 bases). Trimming shortened V by 1 base and J by 0 bases, and 12 bases separated the two germline ends. The CDR3 runs 16 residues. The germline V gene has CDR1 SGHDT and CDR2 YYEEEE.